Each of the 2 T cell receptor beta chains below was sequenced from the same sample in a study of T cell changes during pregnancy in multiple sclerosis. Clones were read by immunoSEQ multiplex PCR, and TCRdb kept only the in-frame ones, dropping some. The table shows tens of thousands of clones, with 80% to 95% occurring only once. Material: CD4+ T cells from peripheral blood mononuclear cells, obtained in the first trimester of pregnancy. These receptors all stem from a female donor with multiple sclerosis, enrolled in a pregnancy study.

Remarks on this clone: Within the sample, other DNA sequences also encode this same CDR3. This rearrangement joins TRBV7-2 to TRBJ2-7; 7 nucleotides agree with TRBD2. The junction had 4 bases not matched to a gene; V was cut back by 0 bases and J by 2 bases. The germline CDR1 and CDR2 sequences are SGHTA and FQGNSA. The CDR3 has 15 residues. The CDR3 nucleotides are TGTGCCAGCAGCTTAGCCGCTAGCGGAACCTACGAGCAGTACTTC. This translates into CASSLAASGTYEQYF. Looking up the rest from reference TRBV7-2 and TRBJ2-7 gives the full variable domain: GAGVSQSPSNKVTEKGKDVELRCDPISGHTALYWYRQSLGQGLEFLIYFQGNSAPDKSGLPSDRFSAERTGGSVSTLTIQRTQQEDSAVYLCASSLAASGTYEQYFGPGTRLTVT.

The V gene is TRBV2, the J gene TRBJ1-1; TRBD1 agrees at 7 bases. CDR3 length equals 14 residues. V trimming: 5 bases; J trimming: 5 bases; junction bases outside the gene matches: 8. CDR1 SNHLY and CDR2 FYNNEI come from the germline V gene. This CDR3 is CASSMGTVQTEAFF. Written as DNA, the CDR3 is TGTGCCAGCAGTATGGGGACAGTTCAAACTGAAGCTTTCTTT.